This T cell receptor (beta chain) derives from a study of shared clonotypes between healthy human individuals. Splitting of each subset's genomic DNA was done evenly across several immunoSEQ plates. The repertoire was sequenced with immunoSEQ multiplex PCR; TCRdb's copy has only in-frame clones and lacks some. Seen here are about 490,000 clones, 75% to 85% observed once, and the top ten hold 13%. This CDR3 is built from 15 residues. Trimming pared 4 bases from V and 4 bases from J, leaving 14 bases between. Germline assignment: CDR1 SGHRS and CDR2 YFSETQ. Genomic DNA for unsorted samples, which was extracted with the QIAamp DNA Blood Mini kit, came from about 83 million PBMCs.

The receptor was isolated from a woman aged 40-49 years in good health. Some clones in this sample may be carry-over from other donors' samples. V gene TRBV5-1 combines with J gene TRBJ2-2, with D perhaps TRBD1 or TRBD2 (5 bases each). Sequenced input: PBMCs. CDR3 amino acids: CASSSSGLATGELFF. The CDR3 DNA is TGCGCCAGCAGCAGTTCAGGGCTAGCCACCGGGGAGCTGTTTTTT.